The clone carrying this T cell receptor beta chain was counted only a few times. Its antigen is undetermined. The record originates from a study of response to subunit inactivated influenza vaccine. Study-wide findings and caveats: Each seasonal influenza vaccination, the authors suggested, recruits few new T cells.

This CDR3 has 15 amino acids. Trimming cost V 1 base and J 3 bases; bases outside gene matches: 5. Germline V gives CDR1 SGHVS, CDR2 FNYEAQ. MiXCR, applied by TCRdb to the RT-PCR reads, yields one record per CDR3 protein. The sample has around 250,000 distinct CDR3 sequences, roughly an eighth seen once. The V call is TRBV7-6, the J call TRBJ2-7; 8 bases match TRBD1. This TCR derives from a man aged 50 to 60 who received an inactivated influenza vaccine. The sample here was non-naive T cells sorted from PBMCs, taken 14 days before vaccination. The CDR3 region has the DNA TGTGCCAGCAGCTTAGATTCAGGGGGCAGCTACGAGCAGTACTTC. Amino acids: CASSLDSGGSYEQYF.